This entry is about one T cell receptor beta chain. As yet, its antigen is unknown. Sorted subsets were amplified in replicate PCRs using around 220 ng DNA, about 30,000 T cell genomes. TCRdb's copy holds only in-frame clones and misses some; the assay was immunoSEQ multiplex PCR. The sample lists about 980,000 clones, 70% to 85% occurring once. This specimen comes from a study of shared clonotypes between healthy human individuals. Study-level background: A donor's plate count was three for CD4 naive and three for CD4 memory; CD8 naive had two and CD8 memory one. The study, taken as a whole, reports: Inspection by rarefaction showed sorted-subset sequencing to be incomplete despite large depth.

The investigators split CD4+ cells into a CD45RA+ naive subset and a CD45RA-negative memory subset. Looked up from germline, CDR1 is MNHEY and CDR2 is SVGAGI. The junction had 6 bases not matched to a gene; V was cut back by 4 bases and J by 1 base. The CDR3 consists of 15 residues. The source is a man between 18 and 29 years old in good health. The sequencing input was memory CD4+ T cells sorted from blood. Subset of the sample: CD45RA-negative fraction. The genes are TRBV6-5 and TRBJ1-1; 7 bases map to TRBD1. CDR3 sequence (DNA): TGTGCCAGCAGTTCGATACAGGGGTGGAACACTGAAGCTTTCTTT. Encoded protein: CASSSIQGWNTEAFF.